What follows are 25 T cell receptor beta chains derived from one specimen sequenced in a study of T cells in Graves' hyperthyroidism and ophthalmopathy. Template material for amplifying TCR beta CDR3 regions consisted of RNA transcripts. Using the HTBI primer set, a first-round RT-PCR was run on the TCR CDR3. TCRdb itself ran the multiplex PCR reads through MiXCR, one entry per CDR3 protein. Of hundreds of thousands of distinct CDR3 sequences listed, approximately 18% were seen once; the top ten hold over 15%. Source material: blood. All receptors come from a woman between 50 and 59 years old with Graves' hyperthyroidism that later progressed to Graves' ophthalmopathy.

The rearrangement uses TRBV10-1 and TRBJ2-2, with D perhaps matching TRBD2 (5 bases). Trimming left V 4 bases short and J 3 bases short, with 9 bases between. Germline lookup yields CDR1 WNHNN and CDR2 SYGVQD (reference sequence). The CDR3 extends over 14 amino acids. The CDR3 DNA follows: TGCGCCAGCAGTGGCAGGACTCACACCGGGGAGCTGTTTTTT. It encodes CASSGRTHTGELFF.

Note on this clonotype: The junction and the germline gene differ at one end; a read error may be behind it. This chain connects TRBV2 to TRBJ1-5; D remains ambiguous. Germline V gene data show CDR1 as SNHLY and CDR2 as FYNNEI. This CDR3 spans 15 amino acids. The CDR3 reads CASVKLGSSNQPRHF. The CDR3 bases are TGTGCCAGCGTTAAGCTTGGCAGTAGCAATCAGCCCCGGCATTTT.

This sequence joins TRBV29-1 and TRBJ2-6; no firm D call. Germline V gene sequence: CDR1 SQVTM, CDR2 ANQGSEA. The CDR3 runs to 15 residues. The V end lost 2 bases, the J end lost 0 bases, and 8 bases lay between the germline ends. The CDR3 DNA follows: TGCAGCGTTGAAAGGGAATCCTCTGGGGCCAACGTCCTGACTTTC. Translation gives CSVERESSGANVLTF.

Ten or more counts support this clonotype. This sequence joins TRBV5-1 and TRBJ1-2; a weak D match, TRBD1 (5 bases). Trimming cost V 7 bases and J 6 bases, with 16 bases left between them. The CDR3 has 13 amino acids. The V gene's germline CDR1 is SGHRS and CDR2 YFSETQ. The CDR3 sequence is CASRTRGVNGYTF. The CDR3 DNA reads TGCGCCAGCCGAACAAGAGGGGTAAATGGCTACACCTTC.

This clonotype was picked up many times. V is TRBV3-1 and J is TRBJ1-6, with D possibly being TRBD1 (6 bases). The V end lost 6 bases, the J end lost 5 bases, and 14 bases lay between the germline ends. The germline V gene encodes CDR1 LGHDT and CDR2 YNNKEL (reference sequence). This CDR3 spans 15 amino acids. In DNA form, the CDR3 reads TGTGCCAGCAGTCTCAACAGGGCTGATAATTCACCCCTCCACTTT. Protein sequence: CASSLNRADNSPLHF.

The chain carries TRBV28 and TRBJ2-5, with D possibly matching TRBD1 (5 bases). Deletions cut 5 bases from V and 2 bases from J, with 24 bases between. This CDR3 is built from 18 residues. CDR1 is MDHEN, CDR2 SYDVKM, per germline. CDR3 sequence: CASSRITLRVLSQETQYF. The CDR3 coding sequence is TGTGCCAGCAGTCGTATCACTCTCAGGGTCCTGTCACAAGAGACCCAGTACTTC.

The gene calls are TRBV4-1 and TRBJ2-1, with 7 bases fitting TRBD2. CDR1 and CDR2 from the germline V gene are MGHRA and YSYEKL. The CDR3 has 15 amino acids. Losses at the gene ends were 4 bases for V and 5 bases for J; bases not matched to a gene: 8. The CDR3 region has the DNA TGCGCCAGCAGCCCGGGACTAATCTTGCACAATGAGCAGTTCTTC. Encoded protein: CASSPGLILHNEQFF.

The V and J genes are TRBV20-1 and TRBJ2-5, with 11 bases that match TRBD2. After removal of 1 base from V and 3 bases from J, the junction contained 16 bases not matched to a gene. Per germline, CDR1 DFQATT and CDR2 SNEGSKA (reference sequence). The CDR3 contains 19 residues. CDR3 protein: CSARVYYKASGGLEETQYF. The CDR3 DNA reads TGCAGTGCTAGAGTTTACTATAAGGCTAGCGGGGGGTTGGAAGAGACCCAGTACTTC.

This clonotype was counted at least ten times. This chain's CDR3 is CASSPLGGTGQETQYF. The CDR3 nucleotides are TGTGCCAGCAGCCCCCTGGGAGGGACGGGCCAAGAGACCCAGTACTTC. This sequence joins TRBV12-3 or TRBV12-4 and TRBJ2-5; 7 bases map to TRBD2. The CDR3 is 16 residues long. The J segment lost 1 base and the V segment lost 6 bases, leaving 11 bases of the junction unmatched.

This clonotype appeared a few times. This chain joins TRBV7-6 and TRBJ1-4; D not resolved. Germline CDR1 reads SGHVS; CDR2 reads FNYEAQ. With 4 bases removed from V and 10 bases from J, the gap between germline ends came to 10 bases. CDR3 length: 12 amino acids. As DNA, the CDR3 is TGTGCCAGCAGCTCTACGACGGGAAAACTGTTTTTT. It codes for CASSSTTGKLFF.

This clonotype was picked up one time. With a much larger clone just one base away, this may be a read error. The J gene is TRBJ2-2, the V gene TRBV7-3, with 10 bases lining up with TRBD2. The J segment lost 7 bases and the V segment lost 5 bases, leaving 7 bases of the junction unmatched. From germline, CDR1 is SGHTA and CDR2 FQGTGA. CDR3 length: 15 residues. CDR3 region: CASSTRLAGSGELFF. The DNA of the CDR3 is TGTGCCAGCAGCACCAGACTAGCGGGCAGCGGGGAGCTGTTTTTT.

V usage is TRBV7-9 and J usage is TRBJ2-5; a weak D match, TRBD1 (6 bases). The CDR3 is 15 amino acids. Looked up from germline, CDR1 is SEHNR and CDR2 is FQNEAQ (reference sequence). V shed 5 bases and J shed 5 bases, with 18 bases lying between them. The CDR3 region is CASSQAPGAEETQYF. The CDR3 DNA follows: TGTGCCAGCAGCCAAGCCCCAGGGGCCGAGGAGACCCAGTACTTC.

This clonotype appeared many times. The rearrangement uses TRBV7-9 and TRBJ2-3; weak D call: TRBD1 (5 bases). The CDR3 spans 18 residues. Germline-derived CDR1 and CDR2 are SEHNR and FQNEAQ (reference sequence). V dropped 5 bases and J dropped 0 bases, with 21 bases sitting between them. The CDR3 DNA sequence: TGTGCCAGCAGCCCAGGGCCACGGGTTCGGGTTAGCACAGATACGCAGTATTTT. Its protein is CASSPGPRVRVSTDTQYF. The full variable domain, completed using reference TRBV7-9 and TRBJ2-3, is DTGVSQNPRHKITKRGQNVTFRCDPISEHNRLYWYRQTLGQGPEFLTYFQNEAQLEKSRLLSDRFSAERPKGSFSTLEIQRTEQGDSAMYLCASSPGPRVRVSTDTQYFGPGTRLTVL.

CDR3 DNA: TGCAGTGCTAGACAGGGGGGTCGCGCTGAGCAGTTCTTC. Amino acids: CSARQGGRAEQFF. The chain uses TRBV20-1 and TRBJ2-1, with D possibly TRBD1 on 7 matching bases. V lost 2 bases and J 9 bases, leaving 14 bases between the germline ends. Germline V CDR1 and CDR2: DFQATT, SNEGSKA (reference sequence). The CDR3 is made up of 13 amino acids.

This clonotype appeared many times. This chain joins TRBV12-3 or TRBV12-4 and TRBJ1-6, with a weak D call TRBD1 (5 bases). Trimming removed 5 bases from V and 5 bases from J, with 13 bases in between. The length of the CDR3 is 15 residues. CDR3 DNA sequence: TGTGCCAGCAGTAGAGCGGGACGGGATAATTCACCCCTCCACTTT. This gives the protein CASSRAGRDNSPLHF.

The chain couples TRBV19 to TRBJ1-2, with TRBD1 as a possible D gene (6 bases). This CDR3 comprises 15 residues. Germline-derived CDR1 and CDR2 are LNHDA and SQIVND (reference sequence). V was trimmed by 2 bases and J by 0 bases, leaving 10 bases between them. CDR3 DNA sequence: TGTGCCAGTAGTATATTTGGGACACCTAACTATGGCTACACCTTC. It codes for CASSIFGTPNYGYTF. Full variable domain (rest looked up from reference TRBV19 and TRBJ1-2): DGGITQSPKYLFRKEGQNVTLSCEQNLNHDAMYWYRQDPGQGLRLIYYSQIVNDFQKGDIAEGYSVSREKKESFPLTVTSAQKNPTAFYLCASSIFGTPNYGYTFGSGTRLTVV.

This clonotype was detected many times. The rearrangement links TRBV11-2 to TRBJ1-3, with D perhaps matching TRBD1 (5 bases). Trimming pared 2 bases from V and 3 bases from J, leaving 14 bases between. The CDR3 extends over 16 amino acids. Looked up from germline, CDR1 is SGHAT and CDR2 is FQNNGV. CDR3 sequence: CASSLSLGPDGNTIYF. The CDR3 DNA follows: TGTGCCAGCAGCTTAAGTCTGGGGCCGGATGGAAACACCATATATTTT.

In this sample, this clonotype turned up a few times. V and J are TRBV3-1 and TRBJ1-4; D remains ambiguous. V was clipped by 6 bases and J by 0 bases, with 14 bases between them. This CDR3 spans 16 amino acids. Germline V gene lookup returns CDR1 LGHDT and CDR2 YNNKEL (reference sequence). The CDR3 sequence: CASSLTGSSTNEKLFF. In nucleotides, the CDR3 is TGTGCCAGCAGTCTAACCGGGTCCTCAACTAATGAAAAACTGTTTTTT.

This clonotype has a count of ten or more. The chain carries TRBV7-3 and TRBJ2-5; unclear D gene. The germline gives CDR1 SGHTA, CDR2 FQGTGA. Trimming pared 1 base from V and 4 bases from J, leaving 7 bases between. The CDR3 contains 13 residues. In DNA form, the CDR3 reads TGTGCCAGCAGCTTAAACCCCGGAGAGACCCAGTACTTC. Protein sequence: CASSLNPGETQYF.

This clonotype has at least ten counts. V gene TRBV7-9 combines with J gene TRBJ2-5; 10 bases are shared with TRBD1. The CDR3 loop spans 15 amino acids. The trim removed 5 bases at V and 0 bases at J, leaving 3 bases unmatched. The V gene's germline CDR1 is SEHNR and CDR2 FQNEAQ (reference sequence). The CDR3 spells CASSTGTGDQETQYF. The CDR3 region has the DNA TGTGCCAGCAGCACTGGGACAGGGGACCAAGAGACCCAGTACTTC.

Only a few counts were recorded for this clonotype. The chain couples TRBV11-3 to TRBJ2-1; 9 bases map to TRBD1. Looked up from germline, CDR1 is SGHNT and CDR2 is YENEEA. The CDR3 loop spans 16 amino acids. The V gene end was trimmed by 3 bases and the J gene end by 4 bases; junction bases not matched to a gene: 7. The CDR3 loop reads CASSFTGTGFYNEQFF. The CDR3 coding sequence is TGTGCCAGCAGCTTCACCGGGACAGGGTTTTACAATGAGCAGTTCTTC.

This sequence joins TRBV7-9 and TRBJ2-7; D is unclear. The length of the CDR3 is 14 residues. Per the germline V gene, CDR1 is SEHNR and CDR2 is FQNEAQ (reference sequence). V lost 1 base, J lost 0 bases, and 7 bases lay in between. The CDR3 DNA is TGTGCCAGCAGCTTAGTCGGTCCCTCCTACGAGCAGTACTTC. Translated, it gives CASSLVGPSYEQYF.

This clonotype turned up a few times. This may come from a read error, since a much larger clone is one base off. The rearrangement joins TRBV9 to TRBJ2-1, with a tentative D call TRBD1 (5 bases). CDR3 size: 14 residues. V was cut by 4 bases and J by 4 bases, with 12 bases left in between. Germline loops: CDR1 SGDLS, CDR2 YYNGEE. The chain's CDR3 is CASSPETAYNEQFF. In DNA form, the CDR3 reads TGTGCCAGCAGCCCCGAGACAGCATACAATGAGCAGTTCTTC.

This clonotype appeared a few times. V and J are TRBV3-1 and TRBJ1-2; D not certain. This CDR3 spans 15 amino acids. V was trimmed by 0 bases and J by 8 bases, leaving 16 bases between them. CDR1 is LGHDT and CDR2 is YNNKEL in the germline V gene (reference sequence). The CDR3 spells CASSQDLRPTGGYTF. The CDR3, as DNA: TGTGCCAGCAGCCAAGATCTCAGGCCAACTGGGGGCTACACCTTC.

This clonotype was seen a few times. The chain combines TRBV7-9 with TRBJ1-4; D call uncertain. Trimming took off 6 bases at V and 7 bases at J, with 15 bases between the two ends. CDR1 and CDR2 from the germline V gene are SEHNR and FQNEAQ (reference sequence). This CDR3 is built from 14 residues. CDR3 sequence: CASSSEVEGEKLFF. CDR3 bases: TGTGCCAGCAGTTCTGAAGTAGAGGGTGAAAAACTGTTTTTT.